Below, 19 T cell receptor beta chains from the same sample are listed, as sequenced in a study of blood T cell repertoires in COVID-19. Libraries were prepared by immunoSEQ multiplex PCR; TCRdb keeps only in-frame clonotypes and omits some of them. The sample contains roughly 500,000 clones, 88% of which appear only once. The sequenced material came from PBMCs or T cells enriched from blood (not recorded which). Receptors were obtained from a middle-aged woman who had recovered from COVID-19.

V is TRBV9 and J is TRBJ2-7; 10 nucleotides align to TRBD1. The CDR3 has 13 amino acids. From germline, CDR1 is SGDLS and CDR2 YYNGEE. After removal of 0 bases from V and 6 bases from J, the junction contained 0 bases not matched to a gene. CDR3 sequence: CASSVGTGGEQYF. CDR3 sequence (DNA): TGTGCCAGCAGCGTAGGGACAGGGGGCGAGCAGTACTTC. The whole variable domain, filled in from reference TRBV9 and TRBJ2-7, reads DSGVTQTPKHLITATGQRVTLRCSPRSGDLSVYWYQQSLDQGLQFLIQYYNGEERAKGNILERFSAQQFPDLHSELNLSSLELGDSALYFCASSVGTGGEQYFGPGTRLTVT.

The genes are TRBV19 and TRBJ1-2; 9 bases match TRBD1. There are 14 residues in the CDR3. Per germline, CDR1 LNHDA and CDR2 SQIVND (reference sequence). J was trimmed by 1 base and V by 3 bases; bases with no gene match: 0. CDR3 nucleotide sequence: TGTGCCAGTAGTATGGGACAGGGTAACTATGGCTACACCTTC. As protein: CASSMGQGNYGYTF.

The rearrangement joins TRBV24-1 to TRBJ2-1, with 10 bases identical to TRBD2. The trim removed 4 bases at V and 8 bases at J, leaving 4 bases unmatched. The CDR3 has 14 residues. The germline V gene encodes CDR1 KGHDR and CDR2 SFDVKD. The CDR3 region has the DNA TGTGCCACCAGTGAACCCGGGACTAGCGATGAGCAGTTCTTC. Amino acid sequence: CATSEPGTSDEQFF.

The chain joins TRBV27 to TRBJ2-2, with D possibly being TRBD2 (6 bases). The V and J ends lost 8 bases and 1 base respectively, with 8 bases between them. Per the germline V gene, CDR1 is MNHEY and CDR2 is SMNVEV (reference sequence). This CDR3 spans 13 amino acids. CDR3 nucleotide sequence: TGTGCCAGCGGGGACTGGAACACCGGGGAGCTGTTTTTT. Translation gives CASGDWNTGELFF.

The chain uses TRBV24-1 and TRBJ1-2, with D possibly TRBD1 on 6 matching bases. The V gene's germline CDR1 is KGHDR and CDR2 SFDVKD. The CDR3 spans 14 residues. V lost 0 bases and J lost 7, with 11 bases in between. The CDR3 sequence: CATSDLGQWGGYTF. The CDR3 DNA follows: TGTGCCACCAGTGATTTGGGACAGTGGGGTGGCTACACCTTC.

The V gene is TRBV27, the J gene TRBJ1-5; possible D gene TRBD1, 6 bases. This CDR3 region has 17 residues. Germline V gene lookup returns CDR1 MNHEY and CDR2 SMNVEV (reference sequence). Between the trimmed V and J ends, which lost 5 bases and 1 base, there was a span of 18 bases. In DNA form, the CDR3 reads TGTGCCAGCAGTCAGAGACAGGAAGCTCACAGCAATCAGCCCCAGCATTTT. Translation gives CASSQRQEAHSNQPQHF.

A note on this clone: Other DNA sequences from this sample encode an identical CDR3 as well. CDR3: CASSPTGDNSPLHF. The CDR3 nucleotides are TGTGCCAGCTCACCGACAGGGGATAATTCACCCCTCCACTTT. The V gene is TRBV18, the J gene TRBJ1-6; 8 nucleotides agree with TRBD1. Germline V gene sequence: CDR1 KGHSH, CDR2 LQKENI. J lost 5 bases, V lost 3 bases, and 0 bases had no gene match. The CDR3 sequence is 14 residues long. The whole variable domain, remainder taken from reference TRBV18 and TRBJ1-6, is NAGVMQNPRHLVRRRGQEARLRCSPMKGHSHVYWYRQLPEEGLKFMVYLQKENIIDESGMPKERFSAEFPKEGPSILRIQQVVRGDSAAYFCASSPTGDNSPLHFGNGTRLTVT.

This clone was observed a single time. This chain joins TRBV15 and TRBJ1-1; D is unresolved. V was trimmed by 3 bases and J by 6 bases, leaving 11 bases between them. The CDR3 runs to 13 residues. The germline V gene encodes CDR1 LNHNV and CDR2 YYDKDF (reference sequence). The CDR3 sequence: CATSSVLNSEAFF. DNA of the CDR3: TGTGCCACCAGCAGCGTCCTTAACTCTGAAGCTTTCTTT.

The chain has TRBV27 and TRBJ1-6; D is unresolved. The germline V and J ends were trimmed by 3 bases and 7 bases, with 16 bases remaining between them. From germline, CDR1 is MNHEY and CDR2 SMNVEV (reference sequence). CDR3 length equals 16 residues. In DNA form, the CDR3 reads TGTGCCAGCAGTTTCCATCGGACCTCGGGAAATTCACCCCTCCACTTT. Its translation is CASSFHRTSGNSPLHF.

The DNA of the CDR3 is TGTGCTAGTGGGGGGCTGAATGAGCAGTTCTTC. Residues: CASGGLNEQFF. The J gene is TRBJ2-1, the V gene TRBV12-5, with D tentatively TRBD1 (5 bases). Trimming removed 6 bases from V and 7 bases from J, with 7 bases in between. Germline CDR1 reads LGHNT; CDR2 reads FRNRAP. This CDR3 has 11 residues.

The chain carries TRBV7-2 and TRBJ1-5; D is uncertain. Trimming cost V 1 base and J 9 bases, with 10 bases left between them. The length of the CDR3 is 13 residues. CDR1 and CDR2 from the germline V gene are SGHTA and FQGNSA. In DNA, the CDR3 is TGTGCCAGCAGCTTAGATCCTGAGGGGCCCCAGCATTTT. Its protein product is CASSLDPEGPQHF.

V and J are TRBV6-5 and TRBJ1-1; 7 bases are shared with TRBD1. CDR1 MNHEY and CDR2 SVGAGI come from the germline V gene. Germline trimming cut 6 bases from V and 5 bases from J; bases unmatched to any gene: 6. There are 13 residues in the CDR3. The CDR3 bases are TGTGCCAGCAGGAGGACAGGTGGAACTGAAGCTTTCTTT. It encodes CASRRTGGTEAFF.

The chain has TRBV11-3 and TRBJ1-1, with D hard to call. The CDR3 totals 12 residues. The V gene lost 1 base and the J gene lost 6 bases, with 6 bases spanning the gap. Germline loops: CDR1 SGHNT, CDR2 YENEEA. Here the CDR3 DNA reads TGTGCCAGCAGCTTAGGGAGGGCTGAAGCTTTCTTT. Protein product: CASSLGRAEAFF.

V usage is TRBV7-8 and J usage is TRBJ2-3, with D maybe TRBD1 (6 bases). CDR1 is SGHVS, CDR2 FQNEAQ, per germline. The CDR3 is 15 residues long. V shed 4 bases and J shed 1 base, with 12 bases lying between them. The CDR3 DNA follows: TGTGCCAGCAGCTCAACAGGGAGAGGCACAGATACGCAGTATTTT. Translating gives CASSSTGRGTDTQYF.

The rearrangement links TRBV11-2 to TRBJ2-5, with a possible D match to TRBD1 (6 bases). V lost 1 base to trimming and J lost 3 bases, with 9 bases between them. Germline CDR1 reads SGHAT; CDR2 reads FQNNGV. The CDR3 length is 14 residues. The CDR3 protein is CASSLGQVEETQYF. The DNA for the CDR3 is TGTGCCAGCAGCTTAGGACAGGTTGAAGAGACCCAGTACTTC.

The chain couples TRBV18 to TRBJ1-1; TRBD1 agrees at 11 bases. Germline-derived CDR1 and CDR2 are KGHSH and LQKENI. This CDR3 contains 16 residues. V was pared by 4 bases and J by 3 bases, with 7 bases of the junction left unmatched. CDR3 sequence: CASSRWTGGEDTEAFF. The CDR3 region has the DNA TGTGCCAGCTCACGTTGGACAGGGGGCGAGGACACTGAAGCTTTCTTT.

The CDR3 bases are TGTGCCAGCAGCTTAGCCCAGGGGCTAACTGGTGGCTACACCTTC. This encodes CASSLAQGLTGGYTF. The chain has TRBV7-2 and TRBJ1-2, with a weak D call TRBD1 (6 bases). Trimming cost V 0 bases and J 7 bases, with 15 bases left between them. Looked up from germline, CDR1 is SGHTA and CDR2 is FQGNSA. CDR3 length equals 15 residues. Full variable domain (outside the CDR3, taken from reference TRBV7-2 and TRBJ1-2): GAGVSQSPSNKVTEKGKDVELRCDPISGHTALYWYRQSLGQGLEFLIYFQGNSAPDKSGLPSDRFSAERTGGSVSTLTIQRTQQEDSAVYLCASSLAQGLTGGYTFGSGTRLTVV.

CDR3 sequence reads: CASSSDRGPRRRNTIYF. CDR3 nucleotide sequence: TGTGCCAGCAGCTCCGACAGGGGGCCAAGACGCCGAAACACCATATATTTT. The V gene is TRBV7-9, the J gene TRBJ1-3, with TRBD1 identical over 10 bases. Trimming at V came to 4 bases and at J to 5 bases, leaving 11 bases not matched to a gene. CDR1 is SEHNR and CDR2 is FQNEAQ in the germline V gene (reference sequence). The CDR3 runs 17 residues.

The rearrangement uses TRBV7-8 and TRBJ1-1; unclear D gene. The CDR3 has 13 residues. Germline CDR1 and CDR2: SGHVS and FQNEAQ. V gave up 5 bases and J gave up 6 bases, with 13 bases separating them. DNA for the CDR3: TGTGCCAGCAGCCCCCGAGGCCGGGCTGAAGCTTTCTTT. As protein: CASSPRGRAEAFF. Full variable domain (outside the CDR3, taken from reference TRBV7-8 and TRBJ1-1): GAGVSQSPRYKVAKRGQDVALRCDPISGHVSLFWYQQALGQGPEFLTYFQNEAQLDKSGLPSDRFFAERPEGSVSTLKIQRTQQEDSAVYLCASSPRGRAEAFFGQGTRLTVV.